The 12 T cell receptor beta chains below come from one sample, sequenced in a study of CD4 T cells in relation to SARS-CoV-2 and coronaviruses (dated by TCRdb to about 2021). Libraries came from the immunoSEQ multiplex PCR assay. Here the immuneACCESS table is served through TCRdb, limited to in-frame sequences with V and J called. Missing clones are a known gap in these copies; in checked studies unresolved V genes cover under half, and the rest lacks a known reason. The sample table contains tens of thousands of clones; only one count was recorded for over 75% of them. Jointly, the top ten make up around 21% of the sample. These TCRs are of unknown antigen specificity. Sequencing was performed on memory CD4+ T cells from PBMCs, cultured in vitro. The cell subset or site label of this sample denotes: memory (non-naive) CD4+ T cells. These TCRs come from an adult with COVID-19.

The rearrangement joins TRBV6-2 or TRBV6-3 to TRBJ2-5; 9 nucleotides agree with TRBD1. CDR1 is MNHEY, CDR2 SVGEGT, per germline. This CDR3 contains 15 residues. With 5 bases clipped from V and 4 bases from J, the junction kept 8 bases outside the gene matches. CDR3 in DNA: TGTGCCAGCAGTAAACACCGGGACAGGGTAGAGACCCAGTACTTC. Its translation is CASSKHRDRVETQYF.

There are a few counts of this clone. The chain employs TRBV4-2 and TRBJ1-5, with TRBD1 matching 8 bases. This CDR3 has 15 residues. After removal of 4 bases from V and 4 bases from J, the junction contained 6 bases not matched to a gene. From germline, CDR1 is LGHNA and CDR2 YNFKEQ. CDR3 loop: CASSPDRATNQPQHF. The DNA for the CDR3 is TGTGCCAGCAGCCCGGACAGGGCTACGAATCAGCCCCAGCATTTT.

CDR3 in DNA: TGCGCCAGCAGCGAAGGGTTGAACACTGAAGCTTTCTTT. It specifies CASSEGLNTEAFF. V and J are TRBV5-1 and TRBJ1-1; the D is unclear. Germline V lookup: CDR1 SGHRS, CDR2 YFSETQ. The CDR3 loop spans 13 amino acids. The germline V and J ends were trimmed by 4 bases and 0 bases, with 7 bases remaining between them.

The rearrangement joins TRBV27 to TRBJ2-7; TRBD1 matches at 8 bases. Germline lookup yields CDR1 MNHEY and CDR2 SMNVEV (reference sequence). This CDR3 is built from 14 residues. J gave up 1 base and V 1 base, and 0 bases lay outside the gene matches. CDR3: CASSLWTGSYEQYF. CDR3 bases: TGTGCCAGCAGTTTATGGACAGGGTCCTACGAGCAGTACTTC.

The chain recombines TRBV27 with TRBJ2-7; TRBD1 matches at 11 bases. After removal of 4 bases from V and 3 bases from J, the junction contained 5 bases not matched to a gene. The CDR3 is 15 amino acids. CDR1 is MNHEY and CDR2 is SMNVEV in the germline V gene (reference sequence). Here the CDR3 reads CASSSPGTGGYEQYF. DNA of the CDR3: TGTGCCAGCAGTTCCCCAGGGACAGGGGGCTACGAGCAGTACTTC.

The J gene is TRBJ2-7, the V gene TRBV5-1, with TRBD2 matching 8 bases. Trimming took 0 bases from V and 2 from J; bases not matched to a gene: 7. CDR3 length equals 16 residues. The germline gives CDR1 SGHRS, CDR2 YFSETQ. The CDR3 region has the DNA TGCGCCAGCAGCTTGGCCGGCCAGCGGGGGCCCTACGAGCAGTACTTC. As protein: CASSLAGQRGPYEQYF.

V usage is TRBV5-6 and J usage is TRBJ1-2; D call uncertain. This CDR3 has 13 amino acids. Germline-derived CDR1 and CDR2 are SGHDT and YYEEEE. Trimming cost V 5 bases and J 8 bases, with 16 bases left between them. The CDR3 here is CASRNPGRHGYTF. The CDR3 DNA reads as TGTGCCAGCAGAAACCCGGGCAGACACGGCTACACCTTC.

This chain joins TRBV2 and TRBJ2-3, with TRBD1 identical over 12 bases. CDR3 size: 17 residues. CDR1 and CDR2 (germline): SNHLY, FYNNEI. The V and J ends lost 5 bases and 2 bases, in that order; junction bases with no gene match: 8. The CDR3 DNA sequence: TGTGCCAGCAGTCGGGACAGGGGGCCGATTCACACAGATACGCAGTATTTT. Its protein is CASSRDRGPIHTDTQYF.

The chain has TRBV4-1 and TRBJ1-5; weak D call: TRBD1 (6 bases). The CDR3 consists of 15 residues. Trimming left V 1 base short and J 1 base short, with 8 bases between. CDR1 and CDR2 from the germline V gene are MGHRA and YSYEKL. The CDR3 protein is CASSQVTGSNQPQHF. The CDR3 DNA follows: TGCGCCAGCAGCCAAGTAACAGGGAGCAATCAGCCCCAGCATTTT.

V gene TRBV19 combines with J gene TRBJ2-6; TRBD2 might be the D (5 bases). V dropped 5 bases and J dropped 0 bases, with 5 bases sitting between them. This CDR3 is built from 14 residues. Germline V lookup: CDR1 LNHDA, CDR2 SQIVND (reference sequence). CDR3 coding DNA: TGTGCCAGTAGTCTAGCCTCTGGGGCCAACGTCCTGACTTTC. It is translated as CASSLASGANVLTF.

The chain links TRBV29-1 to TRBJ2-2, with D possibly called TRBD1 or TRBD2 (9 bases each). V gave up 4 bases and J gave up 4 bases, with 19 bases separating them. Per germline, CDR1 SQVTM and CDR2 ANQGSEA. The CDR3 runs to 16 residues. The DNA of the CDR3 is TGCAGCGTTGGGGACAGGGTAGCGGGAGTCACCGGGGAGCTGTTTTTT. It translates to CSVGDRVAGVTGELFF.

This chain connects TRBV11-3 to TRBJ2-2; a possible D gene is TRBD1 (5 bases). This CDR3 contains 16 residues. Between the trimmed V and J ends, which lost 1 base and 3 bases, there was a span of 12 bases. From germline, CDR1 is SGHNT and CDR2 YENEEA. CDR3 sequence: CASSLAGLGYTGELFF. CDR3 DNA sequence: TGTGCCAGCAGCTTAGCAGGGCTAGGGTACACCGGGGAGCTGTTTTTT.